The sample holds a few counts of the clone carrying this T cell receptor (beta chain). The source material, RNA transcripts, was used to amplify TCR beta CDR3 regions. HTBI primers were the set used in a first-round RT-PCR of the TCR CDR3. Via MiXCR, TCRdb re-called the multiplex PCR reads, giving one row per CDR3 protein. The sample contains a few hundred thousand distinct CDR3 sequences, about 13% of which appear only once. These data belong to a study of T cells in Graves' hyperthyroidism and ophthalmopathy. The CDR3 covers 14 residues. Germline V gene lookup returns CDR1 MGHRA and CDR2 YSYEKL. The ends were cut back, 4 bases at V and 6 bases at J, with 16 bases in the middle.

The chain carries TRBV4-1 and TRBJ2-7; D is undetermined. The receptor was derived from a woman in her 40s with Graves' ophthalmopathy. The sample comprised blood. The CDR3 coding sequence is TGCGCCAGCAGCCTCCTCAGGTATATGAGCGAGCAGTACTTC. This sequence encodes CASSLLRYMSEQYF.